These 9 T cell receptor beta chains came from one sample sequenced in a study of T cells expressing NK-cell markers. From its re-call of the 5' RACE reads, TCRdb lists each CDR3 protein once, without DNA. The table for this sample gives 300,000 to 450,000 distinct CDR3 sequences. The sequenced sample consisted of blood T cells: a sorted CD56 or NKG2C T cell subset, CD4+ or CD8+ T cells, or bulk PBMC T cells (not recorded which). The source of these receptors is a man aged 18-69 years in good health.

The chain joins TRBV9 to TRBJ1-2; TCRdb designates TRBD1, a call that cannot be tested without DNA. The germline gives CDR1 SGDLS, CDR2 YYNGEE. This CDR3 has 15 amino acids. The CDR3 reads CASSVGAGKSYGYTF.

The chain employs TRBV6-2 or TRBV6-3 and TRBJ1-1; the TCRdb D gene call, TRBD1, has no DNA to confirm it. CDR3 length: 15 residues. CDR1 MNHEY and CDR2 SVGEGT come from the germline V gene. CDR3 sequence: CASSPRTGVGTEAFF.

The CDR3 sequence: CASSLVGSSGYEQYF. The chain joins TRBV5-1 to TRBJ2-7. Germline V lookup: CDR1 SGHRS, CDR2 YFSETQ. The CDR3 is made up of 15 amino acids.

This chain uses TRBV5-1 with TRBJ2-1. This CDR3 has 16 residues. Germline values: CDR1 SGHRS, CDR2 YFSETQ. The CDR3 loop is CASSLARLAGDNEQFF. Combining the CDR3 with reference TRBV5-1 and TRBJ2-1 gives the whole variable domain KAGVTQTPRYLIKTRGQQVTLSCSPISGHRSVSWYQQTPGQGLQFLFEYFSETQRNKGNFPGRFSGRQFSNSRSEMNVSTLELGDSALYLCASSLARLAGDNEQFFGPGTRLTVL.

The chain links TRBV12-3 or TRBV12-4 to TRBJ1-1. CDR3 length: 13 amino acids. The CDR3 is CASSRLDWTEAFF.

This rearrangement joins TRBV5-1 to TRBJ2-5; TCRdb's D call of TRBD2 is untestable without DNA. Germline V gene data show CDR1 as SGHRS and CDR2 as YFSETQ. This CDR3 has 16 amino acids. The CDR3 sequence: CASSPGTSGGAETQYF.

This sequence joins TRBV2 and TRBJ1-2. Germline CDR1 reads SNHLY; CDR2 reads FYNNEI. The CDR3 totals 13 residues. The CDR3 reads CASSEGRTGGYTF.

This chain joins TRBV5-1 and TRBJ2-2; the D call of TRBD1 rests on TCRdb alone, since no DNA is present to check it. The V gene's germline CDR1 is SGHRS and CDR2 YFSETQ. The CDR3 is 13 residues long. The CDR3 sequence is CASSRETTGELFF. The full variable domain, rest sourced from reference TRBV5-1 and TRBJ2-2, is KAGVTQTPRYLIKTRGQQVTLSCSPISGHRSVSWYQQTPGQGLQFLFEYFSETQRNKGNFPGRFSGRQFSNSRSEMNVSTLELGDSALYLCASSRETTGELFFGEGSRLTVL.

This sequence joins TRBV30 and TRBJ1-2. Germline V gene sequence: CDR1 GTSNPN, CDR2 SVGIG (reference sequence). The CDR3 runs to 15 residues. This CDR3 reads CAWSVRFLPSLVPTF.